This T cell receptor beta chain was sequenced during a study of response to subunit inactivated influenza vaccine. This clonotype was counted at least ten times. No antigen is known for it. TCRdb re-analysed the RT-PCR reads in MiXCR, keeping a single row per CDR3 protein. The sample records around 850,000 distinct CDR3 sequences, approximately 18% being singletons. The study, taken as a whole, reports: Only a handful of new T cells, the authors suggested, are recruited with each seasonal influenza vaccination.

The CDR3 has 14 amino acids. The germline CDR1 and CDR2 sequences are SGHRS and YFSETQ. V was pared by 2 bases and J by 3 bases, with 12 bases between. This sequence was found in a man aged 45 to 65 who received an inactivated influenza vaccine. The specimen comprised PBMCs from blood, sampled about 5 days after vaccination. V and J are TRBV5-1 and TRBJ2-7; tentatively, D is TRBD2 (5 bases). Here the CDR3 reads CASSLSTGNYEQYF. CDR3 coding DNA: TGCGCCAGCAGCTTATCGACGGGGAACTACGAGCAGTACTTC.